This passage covers 9 T cell receptor beta chains from one sample sequenced in a study of CD8 T cells in ankylosing spondylitis. A single record per CDR3 protein comes from TCRdb applying MiXCR to the 5' RACE reads. The sample lists a few hundred thousand distinct CDR3 sequences; about 18% were seen once. The specimen was blood, either unsorted or a sorted T cell fraction (not recorded which). These receptors were taken from a male donor with ankylosing spondylitis or in good health (not recorded which).

This chain joins TRBV4-1 and TRBJ2-1; tentative D call: TRBD1 (6 bases). The CDR3 sequence is 17 residues long. From germline, CDR1 is MGHRA and CDR2 YSYEKL. V was cut by 4 bases and J by 0 bases, with 16 bases left in between. CDR3 sequence: CASSLQGGPSSYNEQFF. The CDR3 DNA is TGCGCCAGCAGCCTCCAAGGGGGACCGAGCTCCTACAATGAGCAGTTCTTC.

The chain employs TRBV7-9 and TRBJ2-7; D is uncertain. The germline CDR1 and CDR2 sequences are SEHNR and FQNEAQ (reference sequence). Trimming left V 4 bases short and J 5 bases short, with 9 bases between. The CDR3 contains 12 residues. CDR3 coding DNA: TGTGCCAGCAGCTCGGCAGGTGACGAGCAGTACTTC. Its protein is CASSSAGDEQYF. Based on the CDR3 plus reference TRBV7-9 and TRBJ2-7, the full variable domain is DTGVSQNPRHKITKRGQNVTFRCDPISEHNRLYWYRQTLGQGPEFLTYFQNEAQLEKSRLLSDRFSAERPKGSFSTLEIQRTEQGDSAMYLCASSSAGDEQYFGPGTRLTVT.

This chain uses TRBV15 with TRBJ1-5, with TRBD1 as a possible D gene (5 bases). The CDR3 spans 15 residues. V was clipped by 8 bases and J by 1 base, with 15 bases between them. Germline CDR1 LNHNV, CDR2 YYDKDF (reference sequence). The CDR3 nucleotides read TGTGCCACCGGGGGAAAGGGCTGGAGCAATCAGCCCCAGCATTTT. The encoded protein is CATGGKGWSNQPQHF.

This clonotype was detected a few times. The chain has TRBV5-1 and TRBJ2-1; 11 nucleotides align to TRBD2. The length of the CDR3 is 14 residues. Trimming cost V 4 bases and J 6 bases; bases outside gene matches: 3. CDR1 SGHRS and CDR2 YFSETQ come from the germline V gene. Here the CDR3 DNA reads TGCGCCAGCAGCGTAGCGGGAGGGTCCAATGAGCAGTTCTTC. Translated, it gives CASSVAGGSNEQFF.

This clonotype was detected many times. The rearrangement joins TRBV5-5 to TRBJ2-1; TRBD1 might be the D (5 bases). V was clipped by 4 bases and J by 6 bases, with 11 bases between them. This CDR3 has 13 amino acids. CDR1 and CDR2 (germline): SGHKS, YYEKEE (reference sequence). The DNA for the CDR3 is TGTGCCAGCAGCCCCCCTGACAGCAATGAGCAGTTCTTC. Translated, it gives CASSPPDSNEQFF.

This clonotype has a handful of counts. The CDR3 region is CASSLNVAGEDEQFF. For the CDR3, the DNA is TGTGCCAGCAGTTTAAATGTAGCGGGGGAGGATGAGCAGTTCTTC. The chain carries TRBV27 and TRBJ2-1; TRBD2 agrees at 9 bases. The V and J ends lost 2 bases and 8 bases, in that order; junction bases with no gene match: 7. Germline lookup yields CDR1 MNHEY and CDR2 SMNVEV (reference sequence). This CDR3 is built from 15 residues.

V usage is TRBV5-1 and J usage is TRBJ1-1, with a weak D call TRBD1 (5 bases). Trimming shortened V by 1 base and J by 6 bases, and 10 bases separated the two germline ends. The CDR3 extends over 13 amino acids. Germline V gene lookup returns CDR1 SGHRS and CDR2 YFSETQ. For the CDR3, the DNA is TGCGCCAGCAGCTTGACATCGGGGGCTGAAGCTTTCTTT. This encodes CASSLTSGAEAFF. The full variable domain, with the rest looked up from reference TRBV5-1 and TRBJ1-1, is KAGVTQTPRYLIKTRGQQVTLSCSPISGHRSVSWYQQTPGQGLQFLFEYFSETQRNKGNFPGRFSGRQFSNSRSEMNVSTLELGDSALYLCASSLTSGAEAFFGQGTRLTVV.

This clonotype showed up just a few times. The gene calls are TRBV16 and TRBJ1-5; the D is unclear. Germline V CDR1 and CDR2: KGHSY, FQNENV. V lost 0 bases and J 0 bases, leaving 6 bases between the germline ends. The CDR3 has 15 residues. CDR3 bases: TGTGCCAGCAGCCAATCCGGTTATAGCAATCAGCCCCAGCATTTT. As protein: CASSQSGYSNQPQHF.

This chain connects TRBV2 to TRBJ2-7, with D perhaps assigned TRBD1 or TRBD2 (5 bases each). Per the germline V gene, CDR1 is SNHLY and CDR2 is FYNNEI. This CDR3 spans 12 amino acids. V dropped 8 bases and J dropped 7 bases, with 15 bases sitting between them. As DNA, the CDR3 is TGTGCCAGCGAGGAGGTGGGGCGAGAGCAGTACTTC. Translation gives CASEEVGREQYF. Complete variable domain (other parts from reference TRBV2 and TRBJ2-7): EPEVTQTPSHQVTQMGQEVILRCVPISNHLYFYWYRQILGQKVEFLVSFYNNEISEKSEIFDDQFSVERPDGSNFTLKIRSTKLEDSAMYFCASEEVGREQYFGPGTRLTVT.